Presented here are 22 T cell receptor beta chains from one specimen sequenced in a study of blood T cell repertoires in COVID-19. The method was immunoSEQ multiplex PCR; TCRdb's version includes in-frame clones alone and lacks a portion of them. Of 150,000 to 200,000 clones in the sample, roughly 80% are singletons; the top ten hold around 6%. The sequencing input was PBMCs or T cells enriched from blood (not recorded which). These receptors all come from a middle-aged woman with acute COVID-19.

The chain couples TRBV6-4 to TRBJ2-5; TRBD1 might be the D (6 bases). Germline loops: CDR1 MRHNA, CDR2 SNTAGT. The CDR3 is 21 amino acids. V was shortened by 0 bases and J by 1 base, with 27 bases between the two germline ends. CDR3 DNA sequence: TGTGCCAGCAGTGACTCGCGTCCTTGGACCGGGACACAATCCCTCCAAGAGACCCAGTACTTC. Translating gives CASSDSRPWTGTQSLQETQYF.

The genes are TRBV5-1 and TRBJ2-3; D possibly corresponds to TRBD2 (6 bases). Trimming stripped 7 bases from V and 3 bases from J, with 12 bases between. This CDR3 is 13 amino acids long. Germline V lookup: CDR1 SGHRS, CDR2 YFSETQ. CDR3 in DNA: TGCGCCAGCTGGAGGGGCGGGACAGATACGCAGTATTTT. Protein sequence: CASWRGGTDTQYF.

The rearrangement joins TRBV5-1 to TRBJ2-3; 11 nucleotides line up with TRBD2. This CDR3 has 17 residues. Germline CDR1 SGHRS, CDR2 YFSETQ. V trimming: 0 bases; J trimming: 2 bases; junction bases outside the gene matches: 5. Here the CDR3 reads CASSLGTSGYFTDTQYF. The CDR3 region has the DNA TGCGCCAGCAGCTTGGGGACTAGCGGGTATTTCACAGATACGCAGTATTTT.

The chain couples TRBV9 to TRBJ2-3, with 9 bases aligning to TRBD2. The CDR3 has 14 amino acids. Trimming cost V 3 bases and J 6 bases; bases outside gene matches: 5. In germline, CDR1 is SGDLS, CDR2 YYNGEE. The CDR3, as DNA: TGTGCCAGCAGCGATCGGGGGACTAGCGATACGCAGTATTTT. This translates into CASSDRGTSDTQYF.

V and J are TRBV27 and TRBJ2-7; 8 positions agree with TRBD2. The germline gives CDR1 MNHEY, CDR2 SMNVEV (reference sequence). This CDR3 is built from 14 residues. V shed 8 bases and J 3 bases; nucleotides not matched to a gene: 9. The DNA for the CDR3 is TGTGCCAGCGCCCCCTCGGCGGGGGGCTACGAGCAGTACGTC. It yields the protein CASAPSAGGYEQYV.

The V gene is TRBV11-3, the J gene TRBJ2-5; 7 nucleotides agree with TRBD1. V lost 5 bases to trimming and J lost 1 base; unmatched junction nucleotides: 10. The CDR3 extends over 16 amino acids. Germline V CDR1 and CDR2: SGHNT, YENEEA. This chain's CDR3 is CASSSRFGDSQETQYF. The CDR3 region has the DNA TGTGCCAGCAGCAGTCGGTTCGGGGACAGCCAAGAGACCCAGTACTTC. Complete variable domain (other parts from reference TRBV11-3 and TRBJ2-5): EAGVVQSPRYKIIEKKQPVAFWCNPISGHNTLYWYLQNLGQGPELLIRYENEEAVDDSQLPKDRFSAERLKGVDSTLKIQPAELGDSAVYLCASSSRFGDSQETQYFGPGTRLLVL.

This clone has just one count. The genes are TRBV11-2 and TRBJ1-2, with 11 bases that match TRBD1. V gave up 5 bases and J gave up 4 bases; unmatched junction bases: 9. Germline loops: CDR1 SGHAT, CDR2 FQNNGV. The CDR3 runs 16 residues. CDR3 bases: TGTGCCAGCAGCCTTCCCGGGACAGGGGGTCCCTATGGCTACACCTTC. It specifies CASSLPGTGGPYGYTF.

This rearrangement joins TRBV7-8 to TRBJ2-6; D is uncertain. This CDR3 contains 21 residues. Germline V gene lookup returns CDR1 SGHVS and CDR2 FQNEAQ. Trimming removed 0 bases at V and 0 bases at J, with 21 bases between. In DNA, the CDR3 is TGTGCCAGCAGCTTAGCTATTTACGGTAGTTCCTCCCGCTCTGGGGCCAACGTCCTGACTTTC. It encodes CASSLAIYGSSSRSGANVLTF.

This clone was detected a few times. The CDR3 is CAISEPARGTEAFF. The CDR3 nucleotides read TGTGCCATCAGTGAGCCCGCCAGGGGCACTGAAGCTTTCTTT. The chain carries TRBV10-3 and TRBJ1-1; D may be TRBD1 (6 bases). The CDR3 has 14 amino acids. The germline V gene has CDR1 ENHRY and CDR2 SYGVKD. V was cut by 2 bases and J by 4 bases, with 11 bases left in between.

V usage is TRBV7-9 and J usage is TRBJ2-1; D is possibly TRBD2 (5 bases). The CDR3 is 11 residues long. The ends were cut back, 4 bases at V and 10 bases at J, with 8 bases in the middle. Looked up from germline, CDR1 is SEHNR and CDR2 is FQNEAQ (reference sequence). CDR3 nucleotide sequence: TGTGCCAGCAGCTCGGACTGGGAGCAGTTCTTC. This gives the protein CASSSDWEQFF. Full variable domain (remainder filled in from reference TRBV7-9 and TRBJ2-1): DTGVSQNPRHKITKRGQNVTFRCDPISEHNRLYWYRQTLGQGPEFLTYFQNEAQLEKSRLLSDRFSAERPKGSFSTLEIQRTEQGDSAMYLCASSSDWEQFFGPGTRLTVL.

This clone was counted a few times. The chain links TRBV5-1 to TRBJ2-3; TRBD2 aligns across 8 bases. The V and J ends lost 0 bases and 0 bases, in that order; junction bases with no gene match: 6. The CDR3 consists of 17 residues. Germline V gene sequence: CDR1 SGHRS, CDR2 YFSETQ. CDR3 nucleotide sequence: TGCGCCAGCAGCTTGGAAGGTAGCGGGACTAGCACAGATACGCAGTATTTT. Translated: CASSLEGSGTSTDTQYF. Full variable domain (remainder filled in from reference TRBV5-1 and TRBJ2-3): KAGVTQTPRYLIKTRGQQVTLSCSPISGHRSVSWYQQTPGQGLQFLFEYFSETQRNKGNFPGRFSGRQFSNSRSEMNVSTLELGDSALYLCASSLEGSGTSTDTQYFGPGTRLTVL.

The chain recombines TRBV7-9 with TRBJ1-2, with TRBD1 identical over 9 bases. Germline CDR1 reads SEHNR; CDR2 reads FQNEAQ (reference sequence). The CDR3 is 13 amino acids. V lost 5 bases and J lost 6; bases outside the gene matches: 4. CDR3 coding DNA: TGTGCCAGCAGCCGGGGACAGGGAAATGGCTACACCTTC. Translated, it gives CASSRGQGNGYTF.

This chain uses TRBV9 with TRBJ1-2, with 12 bases aligning to TRBD1. The CDR3 has 15 amino acids. The ends lost 0 bases at V and 7 bases at J; junction bases unmatched: 4. Germline lookup yields CDR1 SGDLS and CDR2 YYNGEE. For the CDR3, the DNA is TGTGCCAGCAGCGTAGAGGGACAGGGGGCCTCTGGCTACACCTTC. Translated, it gives CASSVEGQGASGYTF.

This clone was seen just once. The gene calls are TRBV20-1 and TRBJ2-3; unclear D gene. The V and J ends lost 5 bases and 0 bases respectively, with 9 bases between them. The CDR3 length is 13 residues. The germline gives CDR1 DFQATT, CDR2 SNEGSKA (reference sequence). Here the CDR3 DNA reads TGCAGTGCTGGTGAACAGAGCACAGATACGCAGTATTTT. Protein sequence: CSAGEQSTDTQYF.

In this sample, this clone turned up a few times. The chain couples TRBV7-2 to TRBJ2-7; weak D call: TRBD2 (6 bases). CDR3 length: 13 residues. The germline CDR1 and CDR2 sequences are SGHTA and FQGNSA. Trimming cost V 1 base and J 12 bases, with 16 bases left between them. The CDR3 nucleotides read TGTGCCAGCAGCTTAGAGCGGGCAGCACACATGTACTTC. Its protein product is CASSLERAAHMYF.

V gene TRBV29-1 combines with J gene TRBJ2-1; 10 nucleotides agree with TRBD2. The CDR3 runs to 16 residues. The junction had 13 bases not matched to a gene; V was cut back by 3 bases and J by 8 bases. Germline V CDR1 and CDR2: SQVTM, ANQGSEA. DNA of the CDR3: TGCAGCGTTGACTCTGCCCTAGCGGGAGTGAGGGATGAGCAGTTCTTC. It specifies CSVDSALAGVRDEQFF.

This clone was seen only once. The V and J genes are TRBV19 and TRBJ2-2; TRBD2 might be the D (5 bases). The CDR3 loop spans 16 amino acids. CDR1 LNHDA and CDR2 SQIVND come from the germline V gene (reference sequence). Trimming removed 7 bases at V and 3 bases at J, with 18 bases between. The CDR3: CASTDSWEMDTGELFF. The CDR3 DNA sequence: TGTGCCAGTACCGATTCCTGGGAGATGGACACCGGGGAGCTGTTTTTT.

This chain connects TRBV18 to TRBJ2-1; D may be TRBD2 (6 bases). The CDR3 consists of 15 residues. Trimming removed 4 bases from V and 2 bases from J, with 12 bases in between. Germline V gene data show CDR1 as KGHSH and CDR2 as LQKENI. CDR3 residues: CASSLRLDPYNEQFF. The DNA for the CDR3 is TGTGCCAGCTCACTTAGACTAGACCCCTACAATGAGCAGTTCTTC.

The chain uses TRBV19 and TRBJ1-3; D remains ambiguous. V dropped 6 bases and J dropped 0 bases, with 12 bases sitting between them. CDR1 is LNHDA, CDR2 SQIVND, per germline (reference sequence). CDR3 length: 15 amino acids. The CDR3 region is CASRIRSRSGNTIYF. The CDR3, as DNA: TGTGCCAGTAGAATACGGTCGCGCTCTGGAAACACCATATATTTT.

The genes are TRBV12-2 and TRBJ1-2; TRBD1, as called in the table, went unchecked against the DNA. TRBV12-2 is deemed a pseudogene. This CDR3 has 14 amino acids. The CDR3, as DNA: TGTGCAAGTCGCTTCGGACAGGAGGACCCAGGCTACACCTTC. This translates into CASRFGQEDPGYTF.

The chain recombines TRBV29-1 with TRBJ2-7, with D uncertain. The CDR3 is 14 residues long. CDR1 is SQVTM, CDR2 ANQGSEA, per germline. The V gene lost 5 bases and the J gene lost 0 bases, with 14 bases spanning the gap. CDR3 amino acids: CSVSEQFSSYEQYF. DNA for the CDR3: TGCAGCGTTAGCGAGCAGTTTAGCTCCTACGAGCAGTACTTC.

The chain couples TRBV6-5 to TRBJ1-2, with 7 bases lining up with TRBD1. The germline gives CDR1 MNHEY, CDR2 SVGAGI. Trimming took 8 bases from V and 3 from J; bases not matched to a gene: 9. The CDR3 loop spans 14 amino acids. CDR3: CASARDSYYYGYTF. In nucleotides, the CDR3 is TGTGCCAGCGCGAGGGACAGCTATTACTATGGCTACACCTTC.